The rows below give T cell receptor beta chains drawn from one sample of a study of T cells after yellow fever vaccination. TCRdb redid the calling of the 5' RACE reads with MiXCR, one entry per CDR3 protein. Of a few hundred thousand distinct CDR3 sequences in the sample, 3.5% to 4.5% were seen once. Sequencing used PBMCs, obtained 5 days after the yellow fever booster vaccination. These receptors were obtained from a man younger than 30 who received the YFV17D yellow fever vaccine. Both conserved end residues are part of each CDR3. A D gene is named only where the DNA matches it firmly. Some rows have no size entry. The others give once, few or many, or a class for an expanded clone.

J gene	D gene	clone size	V gene	CDR3 protein	CDR3 DNA
TRBJ2-7	TRBD2	.	TRBV10-2	CASSDSGRGGLPYEQYF	TGCGCCAGCAGTGATAGTGGGCGCGGGGGGCTTCCCTACGAGCAGTACTTC
TRBJ2-1	.	many	TRBV5-1	CASSLDGASSYNEQFF	TGCGCCAGCAGCTTGGATGGGGCCAGCTCCTACAATGAGCAGTTCTTC
TRBJ2-1	.	.	TRBV27	CASSLCRDCEQFF	TGTGCCAGCAGTTTATGCCGGGATTGCGAGCAGTTCTTC
TRBJ2-3	TRBD2	.	TRBV20-1	CSASSGAYSTDTQYF	TGCAGTGCTAGTAGCGGGGCCTATAGCACAGATACGCAGTATTTT
TRBJ1-2	TRBD1	.	TRBV5-1	CASSLDAGDRDGYTF	TGCGCCAGCAGCTTGGATGCCGGGGACAGGGATGGCTACACCTTC
TRBJ1-2	.	few	TRBV7-2	CASSLAIVYGYTF	TGTGCCAGCAGCTTAGCGATTGTCTATGGCTACACCTTC
TRBJ2-7	TRBD1	many	TRBV11-3	CASSLESGGEQYF	TGTGCCAGCAGCTTAGAGTCAGGGGGCGAGCAGTACTTC
TRBJ1-1	.	few	TRBV18	CASSPKTGITEAFF	TGTGCCAGCTCACCGAAAACAGGGATCACTGAAGCTTTCTTT
TRBJ1-2	.	.	TRBV7-2	CASRRPQSYGYTF	TGTGCCAGCAGACGACCCCAGAGCTATGGCTACACCTTC
TRBJ2-2	.	many	TRBV29-1	CSVGPGRFTGELFF	TGCAGCGTTGGGCCAGGCCGGTTCACCGGGGAGCTGTTTTTT
TRBJ2-3	TRBD2	many	TRBV6-6	CASSPGLAGYKSYTQYF	TGTGCCAGCAGCCCGGGACTAGCGGGGTACAAGAGCTATACGCAGTATTTT
TRBJ1-2	.	few	TRBV20-1	CSARVGWEDYGYTF	TGCAGTGCTAGAGTAGGCTGGGAAGACTATGGCTACACCTTC
TRBJ1-2	TRBD1	many	TRBV7-9	CASSSGGSSNYGYTF	TGTGCCAGCAGCTCAGGGGGTAGTTCCAACTATGGCTACACCTTC
TRBJ2-5	.	.	TRBV6-5	CASSYGRAQYF	TGTGCCAGCAGTTACGGCAGGGCCCAGTACTTC
TRBJ2-2	TRBD1	.	TRBV29-1	CSADRGVAGELFF	TGCAGCGCCGACAGGGGAGTTGCCGGGGAGCTGTTTTTT
TRBJ2-5	TRBD2	.	TRBV29-1	CSCSGAGLETQYF	TGCAGCTGTTCCGGAGCGGGGTTGGAGACCCAGTACTTC
TRBJ1-1	.	few	TRBV10-3	CAISDFPAGNTEAFF	TGTGCCATCAGTGATTTTCCGGCAGGGAACACTGAAGCTTTCTTT
TRBJ2-1	TRBD2	few	TRBV4-1	CASSPGLAGSNEQFF	TGCGCCAGCAGCCCGGGACTAGCGGGTTCGAATGAGCAGTTCTTC
TRBJ2-1	TRBD1	.	TRBV6-5	CASSSTLGTGAHEQFF	TGTGCCAGCAGTTCAACTTTGGGGACAGGGGCCCATGAGCAGTTCTTC
TRBJ1-4	TRBD1	many	TRBV6-5	CASRGTVVSNEKLFF	TGTGCCAGCAGGGGGACAGTTGTGAGTAATGAAAAACTGTTTTTT
TRBJ1-2	TRBD1	many	TRBV6-2/TRBV6-3	CASSYPGTVYGYTF	TGTGCCAGCAGTTACCCCGGGACAGTCTATGGCTACACCTTC
TRBJ2-7	TRBD1	.	TRBV27	CASRSGQGYEQYF	TGTGCCAGCAGATCGGGACAGGGCTACGAGCAGTACTTC
TRBJ1-6	.	.	TRBV5-1	CASSESGRVGSPLHF	TGCGCCAGCAGCGAAAGCGGGCGGGTGGGATCACCCCTCCACTTT
TRBJ1-4	TRBD1	many	TRBV7-2	CASSPGQHNEKLFF	TGTGCCAGCAGCCCGGGACAGCATAATGAAAAACTGTTTTTT
TRBJ2-7	.	few	TRBV7-2	CASSLDGGRGALDF	TGTGCCAGCAGCTTAGACGGTGGTCGAGGCGCATTAGACTTC
TRBJ2-2	.	few	TRBV5-1	CASSFEGGANTGELFF	TGCGCCAGCAGCTTTGAGGGCGGGGCAAACACCGGGGAGCTGTTTTTT
TRBJ2-7	.	many	TRBV5-1	CASSLEIPDEQYF	TGCGCCAGCAGCTTGGAAATACCGGACGAGCAGTACTTC
TRBJ2-3	.	.	TRBV5-4	CASSFDQITDTQYF	TGTGCCAGCAGCTTTGACCAGATCACAGATACGCAGTATTTT
TRBJ2-1	TRBD2	few	TRBV20-1	CSARPGLAGGNEQFF	TGCAGTGCTAGACCAGGACTAGCGGGGGGCAATGAGCAGTTCTTC
TRBJ2-1	TRBD2	many	TRBV3-1	CASSPRWGGAYNEQFF	TGTGCCAGCAGCCCCCGTTGGGGGGGGGCCTACAATGAGCAGTTCTTC
TRBJ1-6	TRBD1	many	TRBV7-8	CASSTPTGNSPLHF	TGTGCCAGCAGCACACCGACAGGGAATTCACCCCTCCACTTT
TRBJ2-3	.	many	TRBV2	CASSEPHQDTQYF	TGTGCCAGCAGTGAACCCCACCAAGATACGCAGTATTTT
TRBJ1-2	.	many	TRBV12-3/TRBV12-4	CASSFGGIDGYTF	TGTGCCAGCAGTTTCGGGGGAATCGATGGCTACACCTTC
TRBJ2-3	.	.	TRBV14	CASSQNSGPYTDTQYF	TGTGCCAGCAGCCAAAACTCCGGGCCATACACAGATACGCAGTATTTT
TRBJ1-5	.	many	TRBV19	CASSILGIGNQPQHF	TGTGCCAGTAGTATTCTGGGGATTGGAAATCAGCCCCAGCATTTT
TRBJ1-5	.	few	TRBV11-2	CASSLGAGGVNQPQHF	TGTGCCAGCAGCCTAGGGGCGGGGGGGGTCAATCAGCCCCAGCATTTT
TRBJ1-2	TRBD1	many	TRBV7-2	CASSLVSAGGGGYTF	TGTGCCAGCAGCTTAGTATCGGCAGGGGGTGGAGGCTACACCTTC
TRBJ2-5	TRBD1	.	TRBV7-2	CASSLFGTGGETQYF	TGTGCCAGCAGCCTTTTTGGGACAGGGGGAGAGACCCAGTACTTC
TRBJ2-3	.	few	TRBV29-1	CSVEVVLEADTQYF	TGCAGCGTTGAAGTCGTGCTAGAAGCAGATACGCAGTATTTT
TRBJ1-5	.	.	TRBV20-1	CSAPSDGNQPQHF	TGCAGTGCTCCGTCGGACGGGAATCAGCCCCAGCATTTT
TRBJ2-6	.	many	TRBV5-1	CASSLESRGSGANVLTF	TGCGCCAGCAGCTTGGAGAGTAGGGGGTCTGGGGCCAACGTCCTGACTTTC
TRBJ2-7	.	many	TRBV29-1	CSVGGEQYF	TGCAGCGTTGGAGGAGAGCAGTACTTC
TRBJ2-1	.	many	TRBV5-1	CASSLEVGVNEQFF	TGCGCCAGCAGCCTCGAGGTGGGAGTGAATGAGCAGTTCTTC
TRBJ2-3	.	.	TRBV18	CASSPPLGDTQYF	TGTGCCAGCTCACCACCGTTGGGAGATACGCAGTATTTT
TRBJ1-5	.	.	TRBV20-1	CSARSDSNQPQHF	TGCAGTGCTAGGTCGGATAGCAATCAGCCCCAGCATTTT
TRBJ2-3	.	.	TRBV5-1	CASSLGQRNTDTQYF	TGCGCCAGCAGCTTGGGACAGCGAAACACAGATACGCAGTATTTT